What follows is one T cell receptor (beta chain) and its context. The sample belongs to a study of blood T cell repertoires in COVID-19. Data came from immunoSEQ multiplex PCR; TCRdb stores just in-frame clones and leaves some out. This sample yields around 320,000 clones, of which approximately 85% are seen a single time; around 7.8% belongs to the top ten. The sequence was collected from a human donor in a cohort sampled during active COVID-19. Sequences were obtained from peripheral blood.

CDR3 DNA sequence: TGTGCCAGCAGCCCCGGGGATGAGCAGTTCTTC. This translates into CASSPGDEQFF. The gene calls are TRBV5-5 and TRBJ2-1, with D perhaps matching TRBD2 (5 bases). V lost 4 bases and J 8 bases, leaving 7 bases between the germline ends. CDR1 SGHKS and CDR2 YYEKEE come from the germline V gene (reference sequence). This CDR3 is 11 amino acids long.